A selection of T cell receptor beta chains follows, all from one sample in a study of siplizumab effects on memory and regulatory T cells. Sequencing was performed with immunoSEQ multiplex PCR; in TCRdb, only in-frame clones are kept and a portion is missing. The data contain tens of thousands of clones, 90% to 95% of them singletons. The specimen was CD8+ T cells sorted from blood. Source of these receptors: a human donor in good health. The conserved cysteine and the conserved F or W are not part of the CDR3 here.

J,V,CDR3
TRBJ2-7,TRBV7-8,ASSLVRGASGYEQY
TRBJ2-7,TRBV19,ASSDGLANEQY
TRBJ1-6,TRBV6-5,ASSTQVDNSPLH
TRBJ2-7,TRBV11-1,ASSLSGSSYEQY
TRBJ1-1,TRBV6-1,ASSEVKGGGVGTEAF
TRBJ1-3,TRBV7-2,ASSLSQAPSGNTIY
TRBJ2-1,TRBV7-9,ASRNPGLASYNEQF
TRBJ2-7,TRBV7-2,ASSLEAGSYEQY
TRBJ1-5,TRBV11-3,ASSSSGHLNQPQH
TRBJ2-2,TRBV29-1,SVETGITGELF
TRBJ2-5,TRBV19,ASSIDDRAIETQY
TRBJ2-7,TRBV2,ASSTEDEQY
TRBJ1-2,TRBV19,ASDGVSGGSYT
TRBJ2-7,TRBV21-1,ASSNGGGGEGAYEQY
TRBJ2-7,TRBV7-9,ASSQNWSPLAGYEQY
TRBJ2-1,TRBV19,ASSINFGVYNEQF
TRBJ2-5,TRBV29-1,SAKTGVETQY
TRBJ2-7,TRBV7-2,ASSSVTSGSSYEQY